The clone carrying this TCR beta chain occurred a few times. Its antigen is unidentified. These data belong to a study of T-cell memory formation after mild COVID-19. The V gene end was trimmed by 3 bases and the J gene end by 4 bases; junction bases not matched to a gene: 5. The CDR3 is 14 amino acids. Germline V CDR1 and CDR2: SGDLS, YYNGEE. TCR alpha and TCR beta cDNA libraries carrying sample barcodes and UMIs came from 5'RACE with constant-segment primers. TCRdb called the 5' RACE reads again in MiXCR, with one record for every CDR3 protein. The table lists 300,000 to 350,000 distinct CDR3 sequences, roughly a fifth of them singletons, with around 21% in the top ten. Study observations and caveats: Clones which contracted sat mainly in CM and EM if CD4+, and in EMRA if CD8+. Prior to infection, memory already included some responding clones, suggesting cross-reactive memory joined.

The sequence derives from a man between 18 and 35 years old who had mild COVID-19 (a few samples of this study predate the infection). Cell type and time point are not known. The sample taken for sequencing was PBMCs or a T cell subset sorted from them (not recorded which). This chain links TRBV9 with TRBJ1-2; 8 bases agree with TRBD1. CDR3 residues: CASSAQQGVYGYTF. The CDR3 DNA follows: TGTGCCAGCAGCGCCCAACAGGGGGTCTATGGCTACACCTTC. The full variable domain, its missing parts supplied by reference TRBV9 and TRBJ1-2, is DSGVTQTPKHLITATGQRVTLRCSPRSGDLSVYWYQQSLDQGLQFLIQYYNGEERAKGNILERFSAQQFPDLHSELNLSSLELGDSALYFCASSAQQGVYGYTFGSGTRLTVV.